A single sample is the source of the 19 T cell receptor beta chains below, sequenced in a study of cytomegalovirus exposure and HLA in healthy donors (TCRdb year 2017). The protocol used for the library was the immunoSEQ multiplex PCR assay. For the multiplex PCR, a mixture combining 60 forward primers for TCR Vbeta segments and 13 reverse primers for TCR Jbeta segments was used. The immuneACCESS repertoire file appears here via TCRdb, limited to in-frame rearrangements. These files lack a portion of the clones; in checked studies, under half of the deficit traces to unresolved V genes, and the cause of the others is not known. The sample has about 140,000 clones on record, approximately 82% of them singletons. Jointly, the top ten make up approximately 3.2% of the sample. Sequencing was performed on PBMCs. All receptors come from a young man in good health and CMV-seropositive.

As to this clone: The limits of the CDR3 on the DNA are not certain, so only TCRdb's listed CDR3 is given. The V gene is TRBV5-6, the J gene TRBJ1-1. The CDR3 has 13 residues if both end residues are counted. Germline CDR1 is SGHDT and CDR2 is YYEEEE. The CDR3 here is CASSFGPGTEAFF.

This clone was observed a handful of times. V is TRBV7-9 and J is TRBJ1-1, with TRBD1 identical over 7 bases. The junction had 11 bases not matched to a gene; V was cut back by 5 bases and J by 2 bases. Germline values: CDR1 SEHNR, CDR2 FQNEAQ (reference sequence). The CDR3 contains 16 residues. The CDR3 spells CASSPLGDSLNTEAFF. The CDR3 DNA reads TGTGCCAGCAGCCCTCTAGGGGACAGCTTAAACACTGAAGCTTTCTTT.

This clone was picked up one time. The chain links TRBV27 to TRBJ1-5; 7 bases line up with TRBD1. The CDR3 runs 13 residues. Trimming cost V 4 bases and J 9 bases; bases outside gene matches: 6. Germline V CDR1 and CDR2: MNHEY, SMNVEV (reference sequence). The CDR3 coding sequence is TGTGCCAGCAGTTCACAACAGGGGTTGCCCCAGCATTTT. Its translation: CASSSQQGLPQHF.

This clone was recorded a few times. The CDR3 reads CASSGLAGVEQYF. CDR3 nucleotide sequence: TGTGCCAGCTCCGGACTAGCGGGAGTCGAGCAGTACTTC. V and J are TRBV28 and TRBJ2-7, with 13 bases that match TRBD2. This CDR3 is built from 13 residues. Germline CDR1 reads MDHEN; CDR2 reads SYDVKM. Losses at the gene ends were 8 bases for V and 6 bases for J; bases not matched to a gene: 4.

This rearrangement joins TRBV4-1 to TRBJ2-7; D not resolved. The CDR3 sequence is 14 residues long. Germline V gene lookup returns CDR1 MGHRA and CDR2 YSYEKL. Trimming shortened V by 0 bases and J by 3 bases, and 9 bases separated the two germline ends. The DNA for the CDR3 is TGCGCCAGCAGCCAAGATCGACTTCGCTACGAGCAGTACTTC. Translated: CASSQDRLRYEQYF.

This clone was seen many times. This chain joins TRBV6-1 and TRBJ1-2; D perhaps matches TRBD1 (5 bases). CDR3 length: 13 amino acids. The germline V gene encodes CDR1 MNHNS and CDR2 SASEGT. V lost 4 bases to trimming and J lost 4 bases, with 10 bases between them. The CDR3 is CASSGAGGYGYTF. The CDR3 bases are TGTGCCAGCAGTGGGGCGGGGGGCTATGGCTACACCTTC.

This clone was observed a single time. The chain couples TRBV6-1 to TRBJ1-1, with D possibly TRBD1 on 6 matching bases. The length of the CDR3 is 14 residues. Per germline, CDR1 MNHNS and CDR2 SASEGT. The V and J ends lost 6 bases and 1 base respectively, with 12 bases between them. The CDR3 DNA sequence: TGTGCCAGCAGGCCACAGGGAAGGAACACTGAAGCTTTCTTT. This sequence encodes CASRPQGRNTEAFF.

V gene TRBV7-9 combines with J gene TRBJ1-4; possibly TRBD1 for D (5 bases). Germline assignment: CDR1 SEHNR and CDR2 FQNEAQ (reference sequence). Trimming took off 6 bases at V and 5 bases at J, with 10 bases between the two ends. The CDR3 totals 13 residues. This CDR3 reads CASRSGENEKLFF. In DNA, the CDR3 is TGTGCCAGCAGGTCGGGGGAGAATGAAAAACTGTTTTTT.

The chain joins TRBV19 to TRBJ1-2; no firm D call. Germline values: CDR1 LNHDA, CDR2 SQIVND (reference sequence). The V end was cut by 4 bases, the J end by 7 bases, with 10 bases between. This CDR3 has 12 residues. The CDR3 DNA reads TGTGCCAGTAGTACCGAGGGCGGTGGCTACACCTTC. It yields the protein CASSTEGGGYTF.

The chain carries TRBV19 and TRBJ2-7; D is possibly TRBD1 (6 bases). The CDR3 is 14 amino acids. CDR1 is LNHDA and CDR2 is SQIVND in the germline V gene (reference sequence). V was trimmed by 4 bases and J by 0 bases, leaving 10 bases between them. As DNA, the CDR3 is TGTGCCAGTAGTAGACAGGAGAGCTCCTACGAGCAGTACTTC. Translated: CASSRQESSYEQYF.

This clone was picked up a small number of times. The chain joins TRBV19 to TRBJ1-2; TRBD1 matches at 9 bases. The CDR3 is made up of 13 amino acids. CDR1 and CDR2 from the germline V gene are LNHDA and SQIVND (reference sequence). The trim removed 8 bases at V and 5 bases at J, leaving 6 bases unmatched. CDR3 nucleotide sequence: TGTGCCAGTGAACAGGGGGCAGGGTATGGCTACACCTTC. Translation gives CASEQGAGYGYTF.

V is TRBV19 and J is TRBJ2-2; D perhaps matches TRBD2 (7 bases). The germline V gene encodes CDR1 LNHDA and CDR2 SQIVND (reference sequence). V gave up 5 bases and J gave up 3 bases, with 16 bases separating them. The CDR3 is made up of 16 amino acids. As DNA, the CDR3 is TGTGCCAGTAGTCCCGGAGGGGGGGTCTACACCGGGGAGCTGTTTTTT. It is translated as CASSPGGGVYTGELFF.

V and J are TRBV6-5 and TRBJ2-7, with unresolved D. The germline V and J ends were trimmed by 7 bases and 4 bases, with 20 bases remaining between them. The CDR3 length is 15 residues. Per germline, CDR1 MNHEY and CDR2 SVGAGI. DNA of the CDR3: TGTGCCAGCACCACGCGACACCGCAAGAAGTACGAGCAGTACTTC. Amino acids: CASTTRHRKKYEQYF.

The chain joins TRBV6-1 to TRBJ2-7, with 11 bases identical to TRBD2. The length of the CDR3 is 15 residues. The V and J ends lost 6 bases and 4 bases, in that order; junction bases with no gene match: 8. Germline V gene lookup returns CDR1 MNHNS and CDR2 SASEGT. The CDR3 DNA sequence: TGTGCCAGCAGCCCCGCCCGGACTAGCGGGTACGAGCAGTACTTC. It translates to CASSPARTSGYEQYF.

The sample holds a few counts of this clone. The chain employs TRBV27 and TRBJ2-3, with TRBD2 as a possible D gene (5 bases). Germline V gene lookup returns CDR1 MNHEY and CDR2 SMNVEV (reference sequence). With 3 bases removed from V and 4 bases from J, the gap between germline ends came to 8 bases. This CDR3 comprises 13 residues. In nucleotides, the CDR3 is TGTGCCAGCAGTTTCAAGGGAGCAGATACGCAGTATTTT. This codes for CASSFKGADTQYF.

The chain carries TRBV20-1 and TRBJ1-2; TRBD1 agrees at 7 bases. Trimming removed 5 bases from V and 8 bases from J; junction bases left unmatched: 5. Per germline, CDR1 DFQATT and CDR2 SNEGSKA (reference sequence). CDR3 length: 11 residues. The CDR3 DNA sequence: TGCAGTGCTCCAGGGGGTACGGGCTACACCTTC. It encodes CSAPGGTGYTF.

The chain carries TRBV6-5 and TRBJ2-5, with D maybe TRBD2 (6 bases). From germline, CDR1 is MNHEY and CDR2 SVGAGI. This CDR3 contains 14 residues. The V end was cut by 10 bases, the J end by 0 bases, with 15 bases between. The CDR3, as DNA: TGTGCCACTAAGGCCAGGAGGGACCAAGAGACCCAGTACTTC. Amino acids: CATKARRDQETQYF.

This chain connects TRBV6-6 to TRBJ1-3, with D possibly matching TRBD1 (6 bases). V dropped 2 bases and J dropped 3 bases, with 8 bases sitting between them. Germline V gene data show CDR1 as MNHNY and CDR2 as SVGAGI (reference sequence). The length of the CDR3 is 14 residues. The CDR3 spells CASSYGGGGNTIYF. The DNA of the CDR3 is TGTGCCAGCAGTTACGGGGGCGGTGGAAACACCATATATTTT.

The rearrangement links TRBV6-6 to TRBJ2-7, with 7 bases matching TRBD2. V lost 1 base, J lost 7 bases, and 7 bases stayed unmatched. The germline gives CDR1 MNHNY, CDR2 SVGAGI (reference sequence). This CDR3 contains 14 residues. The CDR3: CASSYWEGGSEQYF. CDR3 nucleotide sequence: TGTGCCAGCAGTTACTGGGAGGGCGGGTCGGAGCAGTACTTC.